The clone carrying this TCR beta chain was counted between two and nine times. The entry originates in a study of OX40 agonist ivuxolimab in advanced cancers. Measured with immunoSEQ multiplex PCR; TCRdb has only the in-frame clones, and not every one. The sample includes tens of thousands of clones, about nine tenths of them seen just once. Per germline, CDR1 LNHDA and CDR2 SQIVND (reference sequence). CDR3 length equals 13 residues. The ends were cut back, 6 bases at V and 1 base at J, with 9 bases in the middle. The sequence was obtained from an adult with an advanced solid tumor such as melanoma, head and neck, liver or kidney cancer. The gene calls are TRBV19 and TRBJ1-1; D not certain. The material sequenced was CD4+ or CD8+ T cells sorted from blood, taken in a trial of the OX40 agonist ivuxolimab. The CDR3 DNA follows: TGTGCCAGTAGCATGCTATCGAACACTGAAGCTTTCTTT. It translates to CASSMLSNTEAFF.